The rows below give T cell receptor beta chains drawn from one sample of a study of radiation and T cells in renal cell carcinoma. Clones were read by immunoSEQ multiplex PCR, and TCRdb kept only the in-frame ones, dropping some. The table includes 90,000 to 100,000 clones, approximately 82% detected once. The specimen comprised blood, sampled from a patient whose treatment included radiotherapy and nephrectomy. The source of these receptors is a man in his 60s with renal cell carcinoma. Each CDR3 is given with its conserved first and last residue. A D gene is named only where the DNA matches it firmly. The size field is filled for only some rows; it gives once, few, many or a size class.

size: NA; D: TRBD2; length: 14; J: TRBJ2-1; V: TRBV10-1; DNA: TGCGCCAGCAGTGAAAGCGGGAGGGATAGTGAGCAGTTCTTC; CDR3: CASSESGRDSEQFF
size: NA; D: TRBD1; length: 14; J: TRBJ2-7; V: TRBV6-1; DNA: TGTGCCAGCAGTGCTCCGGGACAGGGCTACGAGCAGTACTTC; CDR3: CASSAPGQGYEQYF
size: NA; D: TRBD1; length: 18; J: TRBJ1-5; V: TRBV5-1; DNA: TGCGCCAGCAGCTCCGCCGGGACAGTCCTTCTTAGCAATCAGCCCCAGCATTTT; CDR3: CASSSAGTVLLSNQPQHF
size: NA; D: NA; length: 14; J: TRBJ1-2; V: TRBV6-1; DNA: TGTGCCAGCAGTGAAGCGCAAGCGGCTTATGGCTACACCTTC; CDR3: CASSEAQAAYGYTF
size: NA; D: TRBD1; length: 15; J: TRBJ2-7; V: TRBV10-3; DNA: TGTGCCATCAGTGAAATAATCGACAGGGCCTACGAGCAGTACTTC; CDR3: CAISEIIDRAYEQYF
size: few; D: TRBD2; length: 13; J: TRBJ2-7; V: TRBV25-1; DNA: TGTGCCAGCGCAAAGGACAGCTTTAGCGGGATGAAATTC; CDR3: CASAKDSFSGMKF
size: NA; D: NA; length: 18; J: TRBJ2-7; V: TRBV21-1; DNA: TGTGCCAGCAGCAACCATGCGGGAGGGCCCCCTACTCCTGAAGAGCAGTACTTC; CDR3: CASSNHAGGPPTPEEQYF
size: few; D: TRBD1; length: 12; J: TRBJ1-1; V: TRBV30; DNA: TGTGCCTGGAGCCGACAGGGGTGGGAAGCTTTCTTT; CDR3: CAWSRQGWEAFF
size: NA; D: TRBD1; length: 16; J: TRBJ1-1; V: TRBV27; DNA: TGTGCCAGCAGTTTATACAACAGGGGGGGGAACACTGAAGCTTTCTTT; CDR3: CASSLYNRGGNTEAFF
size: NA; D: NA; length: 11; J: TRBJ2-7; V: TRBV10-3; DNA: TGTGCCATCAGGGTCAACCTAGAGCAGTACTTC; CDR3: CAIRVNLEQYF
size: NA; D: TRBD2; length: 15; J: TRBJ2-7; V: TRBV7-8; DNA: TGTGCCAGCAGTTTAAGCCTCCCGGGAGGGGGCGAGCAGTACTTC; CDR3: CASSLSLPGGGEQYF
size: NA; D: NA; length: 15; J: TRBJ2-5; V: TRBV7-2; DNA: TGTGCCAGCAGCTTGTACGGGGGACTGAAAGAGACCCAGTACTTC; CDR3: CASSLYGGLKETQYF
size: NA; D: NA; length: 14; J: TRBJ2-5; V: TRBV19; DNA: TGTGCCAGTACCTCACCCGGGGTCCAAGAGACCCAGTACTTC; CDR3: CASTSPGVQETQYF
size: NA; D: TRBD1; length: 14; J: TRBJ2-3; V: TRBV2; DNA: TGTGCCAGCAGTCCGGACAGGACCACAGATACGCAGTATTTT; CDR3: CASSPDRTTDTQYF
size: once; D: NA; length: 16; J: TRBJ1-3; V: TRBV2; DNA: TGTGCCAGCAGTGACGCGGCAGGTCCCTTCGGAAACACCATATATTTT; CDR3: CASSDAAGPFGNTIYF
size: NA; D: NA; length: 16; J: TRBJ2-7; V: TRBV7-2; DNA: TGTGCCAGCAGCTTAGGCCCAGTCGACGCCCGCTACGAGCAGTACTTC; CDR3: CASSLGPVDARYEQYF
size: NA; D: NA; length: 14; J: TRBJ2-1; V: TRBV27; DNA: TGTGCCAGCAGTGACCCCTACTCCTACAATGAGCAGTTCTTC; CDR3: CASSDPYSYNEQFF
size: NA; D: TRBD1; length: 16; J: TRBJ2-7; V: TRBV5-1; DNA: TGCGCCAGCAGCCGACTCCCGGGACAGGGGGCTACGGAGCAGTACTTC; CDR3: CASSRLPGQGATEQYF
size: once; D: NA; length: 11; J: TRBJ2-1; V: TRBV7-2; DNA: TGTGCCAGCAGCTTAATCGGTGAGCAGTTCTTC; CDR3: CASSLIGEQFF
size: NA; D: TRBD2; length: 19; J: TRBJ2-7; V: TRBV10-1; DNA: TGCGCCAGCAGTGAGCCGGAATTCGACACTAGCGGGTGTTCCTACGAGCAGTACTTC; CDR3: CASSEPEFDTSGCSYEQYF
size: NA; D: TRBD2; length: 12; J: TRBJ2-3; V: TRBV29-1; DNA: TGCAGCGTTGACCCTAGCGGAGATACGCAGTATTTT; CDR3: CSVDPSGDTQYF
size: NA; D: NA; length: 16; J: TRBJ1-2; V: TRBV14; DNA: TGTGCCAGCAGCCAAGGGCAGGGGAGCTTCGCCTATGGCTACACCTTC; CDR3: CASSQGQGSFAYGYTF
size: many; D: NA; length: 14; J: TRBJ1-5; V: TRBV19; DNA: TGTGCCAGTAGTCTCTCAGGGACCGATCAGCCCCAGCATTTT; CDR3: CASSLSGTDQPQHF
size: NA; D: TRBD1; length: 19; J: TRBJ2-6; V: TRBV18; DNA: TGTGCCAGCTCACCGGGCGTAGGGACAGGGTACTCTGGGGCCAACGTCCTGACTTTC; CDR3: CASSPGVGTGYSGANVLTF
size: few; D: TRBD2; length: 19; J: TRBJ2-4; V: TRBV5-1; DNA: TGCGCCAGCAGCATTGGACTAGCGGGAGATCCACTAGCCAAAAACATTCAGTACTTC; CDR3: CASSIGLAGDPLAKNIQYF
size: NA; D: NA; length: 14; J: TRBJ1-2; V: TRBV29-1; DNA: TGCAGCGTTGAACCCCGGGACACCTACTCAGGCGGCACCTTC; CDR3: CSVEPRDTYSGGTF
size: once; D: NA; length: 13; J: TRBJ2-7; V: TRBV5-1; DNA: TGCGCCAGCAGCTTGAAATCCGAATACGAGCAGTACTTC; CDR3: CASSLKSEYEQYF
size: NA; D: NA; length: 16; J: TRBJ2-7; V: TRBV6-5; DNA: TGTGCCAGCAGTTTCACCGTCCAGAGAGAGGGTTACGAGCAGTACTTC; CDR3: CASSFTVQREGYEQYF
size: NA; D: TRBD2; length: 16; J: TRBJ2-3; V: TRBV27; DNA: TGTGCCAGCAGCTTGGGACTAGCGAGCGGGGGAGATACGCAGTATTTT; CDR3: CASSLGLASGGDTQYF
size: NA; D: NA; length: 13; J: TRBJ1-1; V: TRBV5-1; DNA: TGCGCCAGCAGCTTAAACCCGAACACTGAAGCTTTCTTT; CDR3: CASSLNPNTEAFF
size: NA; D: NA; length: 16; J: TRBJ2-7; V: TRBV5-1; DNA: TGCGCCAGCAGCTCGTATCCGGGCCCGAGCTCCTACGAGCAGTACTTC; CDR3: CASSSYPGPSSYEQYF
size: NA; D: TRBD2; length: 18; J: TRBJ2-2; V: TRBV4-2; DNA: TGTGCCAGCAGACCCGATATCCGACTAGCGGGAGGTACCGGGGAGCTGTTTTTT; CDR3: CASRPDIRLAGGTGELFF
size: few; D: NA; length: 17; J: TRBJ2-1; V: TRBV4-1; DNA: TGCGCCAGCAGCCAAGGGTTCGGCGGAGGGTCCTACAATGAGCAGTTCTTC; CDR3: CASSQGFGGGSYNEQFF
size: NA; D: NA; length: 14; J: TRBJ2-2; V: TRBV7-2; DNA: TGTGCCAGCAGCTTAATGGGACCCGCCGGGGAGCTGTTTTTT; CDR3: CASSLMGPAGELFF
size: once; D: NA; length: 15; J: TRBJ1-4; V: TRBV13; DNA: TGTGCCAGCAGCTCTTGGGGAGGGACTAATGAAAAACTGTTTTTT; CDR3: CASSSWGGTNEKLFF
size: NA; D: NA; length: 14; J: TRBJ1-1; V: TRBV27; DNA: TGTGCCAGCAGTTACCGGGACGTGAACACTGAAGCTTTCTTT; CDR3: CASSYRDVNTEAFF